The clone carrying this T cell receptor (beta chain) was detected only a few times. As yet, its antigen is unknown. The data are from a study of cytomegalovirus exposure and HLA in healthy donors. The CDR3 is 14 amino acids. With 7 bases removed from V and 2 bases from J, the gap between germline ends came to 15 bases. Per germline, CDR1 SNHLY and CDR2 FYNNEI. Study findings and constraints: Specificity of a few CMV-associated chains for CMV antigens was verified in vitro.

Primers included in the PCR were 60 Vbeta and 13 Jbeta primers. Assay used: immunoSEQ multiplex PCR; TCRdb lists only in-frame clones, some missing. Among approximately 100,000 clones listed, around three quarters were seen once. The chain couples TRBV2 to TRBJ2-7; TRBD2 might be the D (5 bases). Specimen: PBMCs. This receptor was identified in a man aged 40-55 years in good health and CMV-seropositive. CDR3: CASMRALDPYEQYF. CDR3 DNA: TGTGCCAGCATGCGGGCTTTAGACCCCTACGAGCAGTACTTC.